The next 26 T cell receptor beta chains were all read from a single sample in a study of cytomegalovirus exposure and HLA in healthy donors listed by TCRdb under 2017. Preparation of the library involved the immunoSEQ multiplex PCR assay. For the multiplex PCR, a mixture combining 60 forward primers for TCR Vbeta segments and 13 reverse primers for TCR Jbeta segments was used. TCRdb mirrors the immuneACCESS table, restricted to in-frame sequences. Some clones are absent from its copies; in checked studies, under half trace to an unresolved V gene, and the reason for the others is unknown. Here the sample has some 190,000 clones; around 90% occur a single time. Of the sample, around 0.99% is held by the ten largest clones. Source material: PBMCs. The receptors shown here come from a boy younger than 10 in good health and CMV-seronegative.

V usage is TRBV19 and J usage is TRBJ2-6; D is undetermined. Deletions cut 0 bases from V and 2 bases from J, with 5 bases between. In germline, CDR1 is LNHDA, CDR2 SQIVND (reference sequence). The CDR3 sequence is 15 residues long. In DNA, the CDR3 is TGTGCCAGTAGTATAGACAGAACTGGGGCCAACGTCCTGACTTTC. It encodes CASSIDRTGANVLTF.

The rearrangement uses TRBV6-1 and TRBJ2-2; 8 bases line up with TRBD1. The CDR3 totals 17 residues. Germline values: CDR1 MNHNS, CDR2 SASEGT. The V gene end was trimmed by 4 bases and the J gene end by 6 bases; junction bases not matched to a gene: 13. CDR3 sequence: CASSVHSGGAGPGELFF. In nucleotides, the CDR3 is TGTGCCAGCAGTGTACATTCAGGGGGCGCTGGCCCCGGGGAGCTGTTTTTT.

V and J are TRBV27 and TRBJ1-6; 7 positions agree with TRBD1. The CDR3 totals 15 residues. Germline V lookup: CDR1 MNHEY, CDR2 SMNVEV (reference sequence). J lost 7 bases, V lost 4 bases, and 7 bases had no gene match. The CDR3 region has the DNA TGTGCCAGCAGTTCACTCCGACAGGGCAATTCACCCCTCCACTTT. It encodes CASSSLRQGNSPLHF.

This clone was counted once. The chain combines TRBV7-9 with TRBJ2-5; 11 bases agree with TRBD2. The germline V gene encodes CDR1 SEHNR and CDR2 FQNEAQ (reference sequence). The junction had 5 bases not matched to a gene; V was cut back by 5 bases and J by 3 bases. The CDR3 runs to 15 residues. DNA for the CDR3: TGTGCCAGCAGCCCGGTAGCGGGGGGGAAAGAGACCCAGTACTTC. Its translation is CASSPVAGGKETQYF.

V and J are TRBV10-1 and TRBJ1-2, with 9 bases matching TRBD1. V lost 6 bases, J lost 7 bases, and 6 bases stayed unmatched. Germline CDR1 reads WNHNN; CDR2 reads SYGVQD (reference sequence). The length of the CDR3 is 13 residues. CDR3: CASSGDRVGGYTF. CDR3 sequence (DNA): TGCGCCAGCAGCGGGGACAGGGTCGGTGGCTACACCTTC.

The V gene is TRBV29-1, the J gene TRBJ2-3; 12 bases align to TRBD2. The CDR3 has 15 amino acids. Germline CDR1 is SQVTM and CDR2 is ANQGSEA. The V segment lost 4 bases and the J segment 4 bases; nucleotides outside the gene matches: 6. The DNA for the CDR3 is TGCAGCGTTGTTCCGGGACTAGCGGGCCCAGATACGCAGTATTTT. Translated, it gives CSVVPGLAGPDTQYF.

This clone appeared a single time. V and J are TRBV29-1 and TRBJ2-7; D is perhaps TRBD1 (5 bases). CDR1 is SQVTM and CDR2 is ANQGSEA in the germline V gene. The CDR3 spans 14 residues. Trimming shortened V by 4 bases and J by 0 bases, and 13 bases separated the two germline ends. The CDR3 DNA follows: TGCAGCGTTGTTGGGGCAACGAACTCCTACGAGCAGTACTTC. Amino acids: CSVVGATNSYEQYF.

V and J are TRBV20-1 and TRBJ2-1; D is ambiguous. V was cut by 3 bases and J by 11 bases, with 11 bases left in between. The CDR3 length is 11 residues. Germline loops: CDR1 DFQATT, CDR2 SNEGSKA (reference sequence). CDR3 DNA: TGCAGTGCTAGGCTAGGTGCGAAGCAGTTCTTC. Translating it yields CSARLGAKQFF.

The chain links TRBV28 to TRBJ1-4; TRBD1 matches 7 bases. The germline V gene has CDR1 MDHEN and CDR2 SYDVKM. The V gene end was trimmed by 6 bases and the J gene end by 10 bases; junction bases not matched to a gene: 11. The CDR3 sequence is 14 residues long. CDR3 in amino acids: CASRGTVTYGKLFF. The CDR3 region has the DNA TGTGCCAGCAGGGGGACAGTTACTTATGGAAAACTGTTTTTT.

The rearrangement uses TRBV5-1 and TRBJ2-3; 7 bases align to TRBD2. Germline V gives CDR1 SGHRS, CDR2 YFSETQ. The CDR3 extends over 14 amino acids. The ends lost 7 bases at V and 2 bases at J; junction bases unmatched: 7. The CDR3 is CASRRLALTDTQYF. The CDR3 nucleotides are TGCGCCAGCCGACGACTAGCCCTCACAGATACGCAGTATTTT.

The chain employs TRBV6-5 and TRBJ2-3; D gene ambiguous. This CDR3 spans 13 amino acids. Germline-derived CDR1 and CDR2 are MNHEY and SVGAGI. Trimming removed 5 bases at V and 4 bases at J, with 10 bases between. The CDR3 sequence is CASSMEFADTQYF. In nucleotides, the CDR3 is TGTGCCAGCAGTATGGAGTTCGCAGATACGCAGTATTTT.

This clone was seen just once. The V call is TRBV5-4, the J call TRBJ1-2, with D unclear. V was trimmed by 1 base and J by 7 bases, leaving 11 bases between them. Germline V CDR1 and CDR2: SGHNT, YYREEE (reference sequence). The CDR3 is 13 amino acids. The CDR3 loop is CASSLQHYLGYTF. CDR3 coding DNA: TGTGCCAGCAGCTTGCAACATTATCTTGGCTACACCTTC.

The rearrangement uses TRBV5-1 and TRBJ2-5, with TRBD2 identical over 9 bases. Germline-derived CDR1 and CDR2 are SGHRS and YFSETQ. The CDR3 is made up of 15 amino acids. V was pared by 1 base and J by 0 bases, with 1 base of the junction left unmatched. In DNA form, the CDR3 reads TGCGCCAGCAGCTTGACTAGCGGGCACCAAGAGACCCAGTACTTC. Translation gives CASSLTSGHQETQYF.

The V call is TRBV5-4, the J call TRBJ2-5, with 10 bases fitting TRBD1. Germline CDR1 is SGHNT and CDR2 is YYREEE (reference sequence). This CDR3 has 13 amino acids. V was clipped by 4 bases and J by 5 bases; unmatched bases: 2. Written as DNA, the CDR3 is TGTGCCAGCAGCGCGACAGGGGGCGAGACCCAGTACTTC. Amino acids: CASSATGGETQYF.

The chain has TRBV5-4 and TRBJ2-1, with 8 nucleotides matching TRBD1. CDR3 length equals 15 residues. V shed 3 bases and J 8 bases; nucleotides not matched to a gene: 10. Looked up from germline, CDR1 is SGHNT and CDR2 is YYREEE (reference sequence). The chain's CDR3 is CASSSTGGSGYEQFF. As DNA, the CDR3 is TGTGCCAGCAGCTCAACAGGGGGTAGCGGCTATGAGCAGTTCTTC.

The CDR3 spells CASSQDGTGVYGYTF. In DNA form, the CDR3 reads TGCGCCAGCAGCCAAGATGGGACAGGGGTCTATGGCTACACCTTC. The chain links TRBV4-1 to TRBJ1-2; 10 bases are a match to TRBD1. CDR1 and CDR2 (germline): MGHRA, YSYEKL. With V trimmed by 0 bases and J by 4 bases, 2 bases remained unmatched. The CDR3 covers 15 residues.

The chain joins TRBV9 to TRBJ2-1; TRBD2 agrees at 9 bases. V dropped 0 bases and J dropped 10; count of bases not matched to a gene: 5. The CDR3 covers 14 residues. Germline-derived CDR1 and CDR2 are SGDLS and YYNGEE. The CDR3 loop is CASSVETSGQEQFF. The CDR3 DNA reads TGTGCCAGCAGCGTAGAGACTAGCGGACAAGAGCAGTTCTTC.

This clone was found once. The chain uses TRBV7-3 and TRBJ2-1; D may be TRBD1 (5 bases). Germline CDR1 and CDR2: SGHTA and FQGTGA. Trimming removed 1 base at V and 7 bases at J, with 11 bases between. This CDR3 contains 14 residues. This chain's CDR3 is CASSLIGARNEQFF. The DNA of the CDR3 is TGTGCCAGCAGCTTAATAGGGGCCAGAAATGAGCAGTTCTTC.

The chain is built from TRBV6-5 and TRBJ1-5; 8 bases agree with TRBD1. The CDR3 spans 15 residues. Germline V gene sequence: CDR1 MNHEY, CDR2 SVGAGI. Trimming took 6 bases from V and 7 from J; bases not matched to a gene: 11. CDR3 amino acids: CASSSGQGEGQPQHF. The CDR3 coding sequence is TGTGCCAGCAGCTCTGGACAGGGTGAGGGGCAGCCCCAGCATTTT.

This clone was seen once. The rearrangement joins TRBV5-5 to TRBJ2-5, with a tentative D call TRBD1 (6 bases). Per germline, CDR1 SGHKS and CDR2 YYEKEE (reference sequence). V lost 1 base to trimming and J lost 5 bases, with 9 bases between them. The CDR3 is 13 residues long. The DNA for the CDR3 is TGTGCCAGCAGCTTGTGGACAGTTGAGACCCAGTACTTC. This codes for CASSLWTVETQYF.

The rearrangement links TRBV6-4 to TRBJ2-2; D is perhaps TRBD1 (7 bases). In germline, CDR1 is MRHNA, CDR2 SNTAGT. The CDR3 totals 16 residues. The V end lost 5 bases, the J end lost 1 base, and 14 bases lay between the germline ends. This CDR3 reads CASSPQGGWNTGELFF. DNA of the CDR3: TGTGCCAGCAGTCCCCAGGGGGGCTGGAACACCGGGGAGCTGTTTTTT.

The J gene is TRBJ2-7, the V gene TRBV2; possibly TRBD2 for D (5 bases). This CDR3 comprises 12 residues. Trimming removed 9 bases at V and 7 bases at J, with 16 bases between. Per germline, CDR1 SNHLY and CDR2 FYNNEI. In DNA, the CDR3 is TGTGCCAGTGTTGGCGGGTCGGGAGAGCAGTACTTC. Translated: CASVGGSGEQYF. The full variable domain, rest sourced from reference TRBV2 and TRBJ2-7, is EPEVTQTPSHQVTQMGQEVILRCVPISNHLYFYWYRQILGQKVEFLVSFYNNEISEKSEIFDDQFSVERPDGSNFTLKIRSTKLEDSAMYFCASVGGSGEQYFGPGTRLTVT.

This clone was counted between two and nine times. V gene TRBV5-1 combines with J gene TRBJ1-1; D unresolved. The CDR3 totals 13 residues. CDR1 is SGHRS and CDR2 is YFSETQ in the germline V gene. V was clipped by 6 bases and J by 3 bases, with 12 bases between them. CDR3 amino acids: CASTSGRDTEAFF. The CDR3 bases are TGCGCCAGCACCAGCGGGCGGGACACTGAAGCTTTCTTT.

The table lists this clone with a count of one. The chain combines TRBV6-5 with TRBJ2-7, with 7 bases fitting TRBD2. This CDR3 is 15 amino acids long. The germline V gene has CDR1 MNHEY and CDR2 SVGAGI. V was clipped by 0 bases and J by 4 bases; unmatched bases: 6. The CDR3 DNA sequence: TGTGCCAGCAGTTACTCGATGGGGGGGGTGTACGAGCAGTACTTC. Protein sequence: CASSYSMGGVYEQYF.

The rearrangement joins TRBV2 to TRBJ1-5, with TRBD1 matching 9 bases. J was trimmed by 7 bases and V by 7 bases; bases with no gene match: 8. Germline values: CDR1 SNHLY, CDR2 FYNNEI. The CDR3 length is 14 residues. The CDR3 sequence: CASTTDRGGQPQHF. CDR3 sequence (DNA): TGTGCCAGCACGACGGACAGGGGCGGACAGCCCCAGCATTTT. The whole variable domain, remainder taken from reference TRBV2 and TRBJ1-5, is EPEVTQTPSHQVTQMGQEVILRCVPISNHLYFYWYRQILGQKVEFLVSFYNNEISEKSEIFDDQFSVERPDGSNFTLKIRSTKLEDSAMYFCASTTDRGGQPQHFGDGTRLSIL.

This clone occurred once. V and J are TRBV19 and TRBJ2-1, with TRBD2 matching over 9 bases. The CDR3 spans 16 residues. Germline V lookup: CDR1 LNHDA, CDR2 SQIVND (reference sequence). The V segment lost 7 bases and the J segment 4 bases; nucleotides outside the gene matches: 11. The CDR3 DNA follows: TGTGCCAGTATCCAAAGGGCGGGAGGGGGATACAATGAGCAGTTCTTC. Encoded protein: CASIQRAGGGYNEQFF.